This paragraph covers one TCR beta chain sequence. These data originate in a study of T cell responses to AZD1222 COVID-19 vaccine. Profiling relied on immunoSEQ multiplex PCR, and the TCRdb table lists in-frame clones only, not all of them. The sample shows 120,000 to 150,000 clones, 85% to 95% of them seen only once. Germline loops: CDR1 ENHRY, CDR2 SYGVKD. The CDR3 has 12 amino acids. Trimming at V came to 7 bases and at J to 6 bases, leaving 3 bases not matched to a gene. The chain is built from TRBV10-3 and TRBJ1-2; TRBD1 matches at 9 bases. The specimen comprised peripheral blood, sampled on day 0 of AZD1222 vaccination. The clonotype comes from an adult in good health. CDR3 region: CAIMGTGNGYTF. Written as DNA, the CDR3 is TGTGCCATCATGGGGACAGGGAATGGCTACACCTTC.